Below, 2 T cell receptor beta chains from the same sample are listed, as sequenced in a study of blood T cell repertoires in COVID-19. Data came from immunoSEQ multiplex PCR; TCRdb stores just in-frame clones and leaves some out. The repertoire consists of more than 15,000 clones, with 90% to 95% occurring once and the leading ten covering 5.7%. Source material: peripheral blood. These receptor sequences come from a human donor in a cohort sampled during active COVID-19.

The chain is built from TRBV15 and TRBJ1-4, with D perhaps matching TRBD1 (5 bases). Germline values: CDR1 LNHNV, CDR2 YYDKDF (reference sequence). The CDR3 contains 15 residues. V was trimmed by 5 bases and J by 7 bases, leaving 17 bases between them. CDR3 protein: CATSYGRDVSEKLFF. For the CDR3, the DNA is TGTGCCACCAGCTATGGCAGGGATGTTAGTGAAAAACTGTTTTTT.

The chain employs TRBV24-1 and TRBJ2-2, with D tentatively TRBD1 (6 bases). Trimming removed 11 bases at V and 2 bases at J, with 11 bases between. This CDR3 spans 13 amino acids. In germline, CDR1 is KGHDR, CDR2 SFDVKD. In DNA, the CDR3 is TGTGCCATGAGGGACACCAACACCGGGGAGCTGTTTTTT. Its translation: CAMRDTNTGELFF.